This TCR beta chain appears in the sequencing data of a study of type 1 and type 2 diabetes patients (dated by TCRdb to 2015 to 2016). Concerning the study at large: The cohort comprised some 10 type 1 diabetes patients, a few type 2 diabetes patients and six or seven nondiabetic controls recruited in China. Throughout the study, CD4 or CD8 MicroBeads on MACS columns were used to positively select CD4+ and CD8+ T cells from PBMCs. A total of approximately 19 million paired-end reads were generated across the whole study. TCRbeta repertoires were profiled by high-throughput sequencing in the study to compare type 1 diabetes, type 2 diabetes and nondiabetic individuals. Type 2 diabetes patients were used as a disease comparison group for the type 1 diabetes patients. V gene usage was similar between approximately 20-cycle and 25-cycle amplification, suggesting similar primer efficiencies and random PCR bias. Sequencing of the TCRbeta libraries was paired-end and was performed on Illumina HiSeq 2000 or MiSeq instruments.

Regarding this clonotype: It has no known antigen specificity. No base-level quality is on record; no much larger clone is a single base apart.

Sequencing was performed on an Illumina MiSeq. TCRbeta CDR3 amplification used genomic DNA from the sorted T cell subsets as template. The TCRbeta CDR3 region was amplified by multiplex PCR using 30 forward and 13 reverse primers. PCR products were purified with AMPure XP beads, after which indices and adaptors were added in a second approximately 25-cycle PCR. Before sequencing, the libraries were purified from gel with the QIAquick Gel Extraction Kit. As for the original processing: FLASH was used to merge paired-end reads, and IgBLAST was used to align the merged reads to IMGT V, D and J germline references. Reads with below 70% alignment identity to germline references were discarded, and roughly 11 million reads were retained study-wide. Following IMGT definitions, CDR3 boundaries, reading frame and productivity were assigned. Highly-expanded clones were defined as clones at or above 1% of reads, and diversity was measured by normalized Shannon entropy. Unpaired two-tailed t-tests were used to test for differences in Shannon entropy between groups. Clones were called with MiXCR by TCRdb after fastp trimmed the public reads at Q25, and only in-frame beta chains were retained. Rows with one shared CDR3 protein collapse into an entry with the most common genes and DNA. What appears here as the V and J calls and clone size reflects TCRdb's work, not the paper's. In all, the sample holds more than 250,000 distinct CDR3 sequences, and roughly 50% of those were seen once. The ten largest clones represent roughly an eighth of the sample.

Every diabetic patient fulfilled standard classification criteria for type 1 or type 2 diabetes, and glucose and C-peptide were measured using WHO-recommended methods. Donors with other autoimmune diseases or infections within the previous four weeks were excluded. Roughly 9.5 milliliters of peripheral blood were collected from each participant. LymphoPrep density separation was used to isolate PBMCs. What the authors observed across the whole study: In both CD4+ and CD8+ T cells, type 2 diabetes repertoires were highly diverse and significantly more diverse than type 1 diabetes repertoires. Age and gender were not matched between study groups, possibly biasing interpretation. Type 2 diabetes and control samples had highly correlated V and J gene usage patterns, with the correlation between samples averaging roughly 0.97. Because only a limited number of T2D and control samples were sequenced, some T1D-only HECs might also appear in more T2D or control samples. Only a few highly-expanded CD4+ clones (median one) were found in type 2 diabetes patients, and these clones made up a median around 4.1% of reads.

The specimen was peripheral blood mononuclear cells (PBMCs). This TCR came from a man aged 18-30 years with type 2 diabetes.

The DNA reads TGTGCCAGCAGCTGGAGAAGGAGTCTAGCGGCCTCCTACAATGAGCAGTTCTTC. Its product reads: CASSWRRSLAASYNEQFF. The chain links TRBV11-2 with TRBJ2-1; TRBD2 aligns with 7 central bases. For this chain, trimming is 4 bases at the V end and 0 bases at the J end, and the number of junction bases without a gene match is 12. From cysteine to phenylalanine, the CDR3 is 18 amino acids long. The sequence is cut down to CDR3 DNA, 54 bases in frame from base 1. The germline V gene encodes CDR1 SGHAT and CDR2 FQNNGV.